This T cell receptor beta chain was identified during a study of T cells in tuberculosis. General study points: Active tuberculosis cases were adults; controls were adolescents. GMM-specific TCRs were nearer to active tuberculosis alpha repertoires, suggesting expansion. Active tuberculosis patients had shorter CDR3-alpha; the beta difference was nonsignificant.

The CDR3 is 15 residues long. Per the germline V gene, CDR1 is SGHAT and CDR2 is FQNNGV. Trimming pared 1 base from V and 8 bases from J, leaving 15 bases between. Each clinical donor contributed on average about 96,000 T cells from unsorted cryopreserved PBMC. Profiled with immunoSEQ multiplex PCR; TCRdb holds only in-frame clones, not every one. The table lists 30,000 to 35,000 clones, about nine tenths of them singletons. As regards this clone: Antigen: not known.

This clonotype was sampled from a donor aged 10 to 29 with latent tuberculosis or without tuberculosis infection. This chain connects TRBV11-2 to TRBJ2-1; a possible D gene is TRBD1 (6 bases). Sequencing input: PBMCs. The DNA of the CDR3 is TGTGCCAGCAGCTTAGTTGACCCAGGGGCGGATGAGCAGTTCTTC. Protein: CASSLVDPGADEQFF.